A selection of T cell receptor beta chains follows, all from one sample in a study of cytomegalovirus exposure and HLA in healthy donors. Only in-frame clones appear in the TCRdb table, and some are missing; sequencing was by immunoSEQ multiplex PCR. The profile covers 55,000 to 65,000 clones, with 80% appearing a single time and 6% taken by the ten largest. Input material: PBMCs. These receptors all come from a male donor in good health and CMV-seronegative. Each CDR3 is given with its conserved first and last residue. A D gene is named only where the DNA matches it firmly. Some rows mark clone size as missing; the rest say once, few, many or name a class of expanded clone.

d_call j_call clone_size v_call cdr3_aa cdr3_nt
TRBD2 TRBJ2-5 - TRBV5-4 CASSFGLAGVGQETQYF TGTGCCAGCAGCTTTGGACTAGCGGGGGTTGGGCAAGAGACCCAGTACTTC
TRBD1 TRBJ1-2 - TRBV30 CAWSRQGAIYGYTF TGTGCCTGGAGCCGACAGGGGGCCATTTATGGCTACACCTTC
- TRBJ1-2 - TRBV7-2 CASSLVSGSGYTF TGTGCCAGCAGCTTAGTATCCGGGTCCGGCTACACCTTC
TRBD2 TRBJ2-7 - TRBV11-1 CASSLARGGSEQYF TGTGCCAGCAGCTTAGCGCGGGGAGGGAGCGAGCAGTACTTC
- TRBJ1-5 - TRBV19 CATTETLNQPQHF TGTGCCACCACAGAAACCCTCAATCAGCCCCAGCATTTT
- TRBJ2-5 - TRBV7-2 CASSFGGQETQYF TGTGCCAGCAGCTTCGGCGGCCAAGAGACCCAGTACTTC
TRBD1 TRBJ2-1 - TRBV27 CASRPDRALYNEQFF TGTGCCAGCAGACCCGACAGGGCCCTTTACAATGAGCAGTTCTTC
TRBD1 TRBJ1-2 - TRBV10-2 CASRTGAYGYTF TGCGCCAGCAGAACAGGGGCCTATGGCTACACCTTC
- TRBJ1-1 - TRBV6-5 CASRPRGVTEAFF TGTGCCAGCAGACCTAGGGGTGTCACTGAAGCTTTCTTT
- TRBJ2-7 - TRBV7-8 CASSLTETYEQYF TGTGCCAGCAGCTTAACAGAGACCTACGAGCAGTACTTC
- TRBJ2-5 - TRBV4-2 CASSPAAGVQETQYF TGTGCCAGCAGCCCCGCGGCAGGGGTCCAAGAGACCCAGTACTTC
TRBD1 TRBJ1-2 - TRBV7-9 CASSLGTGDGYTF TGTGCCAGCAGCTTGGGGACAGGGGATGGCTACACCTTC
TRBD1 TRBJ1-1 - TRBV27 CASSREGAREAFF TGTGCCAGCAGTCGCGAGGGGGCCCGAGAAGCTTTCTTT
- TRBJ2-7 - TRBV4-3 CASSQDLGRGTYEQYF TGCGCCAGCAGCCAAGATTTAGGCAGGGGTACCTACGAGCAGTACTTC
TRBD1 TRBJ2-7 - TRBV7-3 CASSPDRERVGEQYF TGTGCCAGCAGCCCAGACAGGGAAAGGGTTGGCGAGCAGTACTTC
TRBD1 TRBJ1-2 - TRBV5-1 CASSSQGAADMGYTF TGCGCCAGCAGCTCTCAGGGGGCAGCAGACATGGGCTACACCTTC
- TRBJ2-1 - TRBV5-1 CASSLIRDTNSYNEQFF TGCGCCAGCAGCTTAATCCGGGACACCAACTCCTACAATGAGCAGTTCTTC
TRBD1 TRBJ1-3 - TRBV15 CATRNGTGSTGNTIYF TGTGCCACCAGAAACGGGACAGGGTCTACAGGAAACACCATATATTTT
- TRBJ1-2 - TRBV7-2 CASSGRDKGYGYTF TGTGCCAGCAGCGGAAGGGACAAGGGATATGGCTACACCTTC
- TRBJ1-1 - TRBV6-6 CASSYGGDAEAFF TGTGCCAGCAGTTACGGGGGGGACGCTGAAGCTTTCTTT
- TRBJ1-1 few TRBV9 CASSTGTAEAFF TGTGCCAGCAGCACAGGGACCGCCGAAGCTTTCTTT
- TRBJ2-7 - TRBV29-1 CSVVGPYEQYF TGCAGCGTTGTTGGCCCGTACGAGCAGTACTTC
- TRBJ1-5 - TRBV7-2 CASSLEGGGHNQPQHF TGTGCCAGCAGCTTAGAGGGAGGCGGACACAATCAGCCCCAGCATTTT
TRBD1 TRBJ2-5 - TRBV2 CASSGVGKAGGLQETQYF TGTGCCAGCAGTGGGGTGGGGAAGGCAGGGGGCCTGCAAGAGACCCAGTACTTC
- TRBJ1-2 - TRBV21-1 CASSRDRGRDYGYTF TGTGCCAGCAGCCGTGACAGGGGGCGCGACTATGGCTACACCTTC
- TRBJ1-1 - TRBV29-1 CSVERTLNTEAFF TGCAGCGTTGAAAGAACTTTGAACACTGAAGCTTTCTTT
TRBD2 TRBJ2-4 - TRBV7-9 CSSSFTGEGTQNIQYF TGTTCCAGCAGCTTCACCGGGGAGGGGACCCAAAACATTCAGTACTTC
TRBD1 TRBJ1-5 - TRBV25-1 CASKHTGGLNNYHQPQHF TGTGCCAGCAAACATACAGGGGGTCTCAACAACTACCATCAGCCCCAGCATTTT
- TRBJ1-1 - TRBV7-2 CASSPRTDLEAFF TGTGCCAGCAGCCCGAGGACAGACCTTGAAGCTTTCTTT
- TRBJ1-1 - TRBV4-3 CASSQQLRGAEAFF TGCGCCAGCAGCCAACAACTAAGGGGCGCTGAAGCTTTCTTT
TRBD1 TRBJ1-2 - TRBV7-2 CASSFLGQGYGYTF TGTGCCAGCAGCTTTCTAGGACAGGGATACGGCTACACCTTC
TRBD1 TRBJ1-1 - TRBV6-5 CASSTRQGARTEAFF TGTGCCAGCAGTACGCGACAGGGGGCGCGCACTGAAGCTTTCTTT
TRBD1 TRBJ1-1 - TRBV10-3 CAISESTGVAEAFF TGTGCCATCAGTGAGTCGACAGGGGTAGCTGAAGCTTTCTTT
- TRBJ2-7 - TRBV5-4 CASSLAGHYEQYF TGTGCCAGCAGCTTAGCAGGGCACTACGAGCAGTACTTC
TRBD1 TRBJ2-3 - TRBV29-1 CSVAPGTGADTQYF TGCAGCGTTGCCCCCGGGACAGGGGCAGATACGCAGTATTTT
- TRBJ1-2 - TRBV15 CATSRPDRYYGYTF TGTGCCACCAGCAGACCCGACAGGTACTATGGCTACACCTTC
TRBD2 TRBJ2-5 - TRBV4-3 CASSQGLSGTLQETQYF TGCGCCAGCAGCCAGGGGCTTAGCGGGACCCTCCAAGAGACCCAGTACTTC
- TRBJ1-4 - TRBV5-4 CASSFAQGPPNEKLFF TGTGCCAGCAGCTTTGCCCAGGGGCCGCCTAATGAAAAACTGTTTTTT
TRBD1 TRBJ1-1 - TRBV19 CASRLQGGSTEAFF TGTGCCAGTAGACTACAGGGGGGATCCACTGAAGCTTTCTTT